This T cell receptor (beta chain) derives from a study of PD-L1 blockade in urothelial cancer. Overall study context: The year 2014 saw patients start atezolizumab, 1,200 mg intravenously every 3 weeks. It was at 3 weeks (second dose) and 6 weeks after treatment start that blood was analyzed.

Broader study findings: Lower than median blood TCR clonality before treatment predicted better survival.

The CDR3 length is 12 residues. V was cut by 2 bases and J by 4 bases, with 5 bases left in between. The germline V gene encodes CDR1 LGHNT and CDR2 FRNRAP. Regarding time point: peripheral blood 6 weeks after treatment start. Every PCR received spiked-in synthetic TCR analog templates. TCRdb's copy holds only in-frame clones and misses some; the assay was immunoSEQ multiplex PCR. The sample shows roughly 76,000 clones, less than 95% of them seen only once. Worth noting for this clone: Its antigen remains unknown.

This clonotype was obtained from a woman of 80 years or more with urothelial cancer. The chain links TRBV12-5 to TRBJ1-2; D is unclear. Sequencing used PBMCs, obtained around atezolizumab (anti-PD-L1) treatment. The CDR3 is CASGLSGYGYTF. The CDR3 coding sequence is TGTGCTAGTGGTTTGTCAGGCTATGGCTACACCTTC.